This TCR beta chain originates from a study of identical twins. TCRdb re-called the 5' RACE reads with MiXCR, one entry per CDR3 protein. The data contain some 790,000 distinct CDR3 sequences, around a sixth of them seen just once; the ten biggest clones take up 10% to 15%. This CDR3 is built from 15 residues. CDR1 is SSHAT and CDR2 is FNYEAQ in the germline V gene (reference sequence). For this clonotype: The junction differs from germline at one of its ends, possibly a read error.

The sample was also linked to a second study, of T cells expressing NK-cell markers.

The rearrangement links TRBV7-7 to TRBJ2-3, with unresolved D. This TCR derives from a woman younger than 35 in good health. The sequenced sample consisted of PBMCs. CDR3: CASSLGARDTDTQYF. The CDR3 DNA is TGTGCTAGCAGCTTAGGAGCCCGCGACACAGATACGCAGTATTTT.